This TCR beta chain came from a study of T cell responses to AZD1222 COVID-19 vaccine. Findings and limits, study-wide: A reported finding is that nearly half of spike-specific TCRs target unmutated variant regions. Two doses of AZD1222 preceded a rise in Spike-specific TCR breadth and depth. CD4 TCRs linked to vaccination spanned spike, dominating at 160-218 and 743-854.

Measured with immunoSEQ multiplex PCR; TCRdb has only the in-frame clones, and not every one. The data show about 130,000 clones, approximately 87% seen once. Notes on this clone: Its target is unknown.

Germline V lookup: CDR1 MDHEN, CDR2 SYDVKM. The CDR3 length is 15 residues. The V gene lost 5 bases and the J gene lost 4 bases, with 18 bases spanning the gap. The J gene is TRBJ2-7, the V gene TRBV28; D possibly matches TRBD1 or TRBD2 (5 bases each). Here the sequenced sample was peripheral blood, taken on day 0 of AZD1222 vaccination. The sequence was obtained from an adult in good health. CDR3 region: CASSPGPGPGYEQYF. The CDR3 bases are TGTGCCAGCAGTCCCGGCCCGGGGCCGGGGTACGAGCAGTACTTC. Using reference TRBV28 and TRBJ2-7 for the parts outside the CDR3, the full variable domain is DVKVTQSSRYLVKRTGEKVFLECVQDMDHENMFWYRQDPGLGLRLIYFSYDVKMKEKGDIPEGYSVSREKKERFSLILESASTNQTSMYLCASSPGPGPGYEQYFGPGTRLTVT.